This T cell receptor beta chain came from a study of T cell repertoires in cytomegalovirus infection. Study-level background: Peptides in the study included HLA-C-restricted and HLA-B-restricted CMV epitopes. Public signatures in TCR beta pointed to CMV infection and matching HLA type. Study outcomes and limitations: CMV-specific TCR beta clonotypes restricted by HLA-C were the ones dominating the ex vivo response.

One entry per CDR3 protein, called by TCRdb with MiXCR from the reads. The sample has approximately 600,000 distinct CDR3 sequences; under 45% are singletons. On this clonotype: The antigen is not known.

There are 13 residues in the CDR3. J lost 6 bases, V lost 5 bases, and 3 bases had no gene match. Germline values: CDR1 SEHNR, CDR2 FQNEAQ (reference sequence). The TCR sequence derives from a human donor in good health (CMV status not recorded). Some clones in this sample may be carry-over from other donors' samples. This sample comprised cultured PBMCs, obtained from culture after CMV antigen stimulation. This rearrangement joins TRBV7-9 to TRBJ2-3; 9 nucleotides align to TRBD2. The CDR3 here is CASSSSGSDTQYF. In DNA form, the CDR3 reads TGTGCCAGCAGCAGTAGCGGGAGTGATACGCAGTATTTT.